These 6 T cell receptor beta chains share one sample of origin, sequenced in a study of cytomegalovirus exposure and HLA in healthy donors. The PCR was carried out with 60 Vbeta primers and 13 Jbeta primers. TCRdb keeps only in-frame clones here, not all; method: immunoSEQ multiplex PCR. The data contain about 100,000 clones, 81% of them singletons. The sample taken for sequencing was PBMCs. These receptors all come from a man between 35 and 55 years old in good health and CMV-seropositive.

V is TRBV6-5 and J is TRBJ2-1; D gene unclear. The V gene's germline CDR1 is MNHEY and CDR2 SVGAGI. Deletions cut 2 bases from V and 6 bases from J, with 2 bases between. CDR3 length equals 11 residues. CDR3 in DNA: TGTGCCAGCAGTTACCTCAATGAGCAGTTCTTC. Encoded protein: CASSYLNEQFF.

In nucleotides, the CDR3 is TGTGCCAGCAGTCTTACTCGGAACGGAGCTGAAGCTTTCTTT. Translated: CASSLTRNGAEAFF. This chain links TRBV6-5 with TRBJ1-1; D gene uncertain. The CDR3 runs 14 residues. V lost 5 bases to trimming and J lost 6 bases, with 16 bases between them. Germline V gene data show CDR1 as MNHEY and CDR2 as SVGAGI.

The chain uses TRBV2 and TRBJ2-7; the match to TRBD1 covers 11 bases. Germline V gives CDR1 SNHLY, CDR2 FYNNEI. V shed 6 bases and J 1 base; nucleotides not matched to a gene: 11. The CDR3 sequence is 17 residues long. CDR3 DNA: TGTGCCAGCAGACCCGCTGAGGGACAGGGGGATTCCTACGAGCAGTACTTC. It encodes CASRPAEGQGDSYEQYF.

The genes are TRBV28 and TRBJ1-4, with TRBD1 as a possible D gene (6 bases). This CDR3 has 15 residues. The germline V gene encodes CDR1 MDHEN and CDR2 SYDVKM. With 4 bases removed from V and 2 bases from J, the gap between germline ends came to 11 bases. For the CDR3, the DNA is TGTGCCAGCAGTTCCCCTGGGGGCACTAATGAAAAACTGTTTTTT. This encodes CASSSPGGTNEKLFF. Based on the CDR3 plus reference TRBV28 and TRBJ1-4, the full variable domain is DVKVTQSSRYLVKRTGEKVFLECVQDMDHENMFWYRQDPGLGLRLIYFSYDVKMKEKGDIPEGYSVSREKKERFSLILESASTNQTSMYLCASSSPGGTNEKLFFGSGTQLSVL.

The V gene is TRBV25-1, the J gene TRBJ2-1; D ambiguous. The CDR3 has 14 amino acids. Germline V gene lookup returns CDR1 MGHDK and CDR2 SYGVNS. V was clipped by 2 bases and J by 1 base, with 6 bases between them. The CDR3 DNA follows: TGTGCCAGCAGTGAAGAGGCTTCCTACAATGAGCAGTTCTTC. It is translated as CASSEEASYNEQFF.

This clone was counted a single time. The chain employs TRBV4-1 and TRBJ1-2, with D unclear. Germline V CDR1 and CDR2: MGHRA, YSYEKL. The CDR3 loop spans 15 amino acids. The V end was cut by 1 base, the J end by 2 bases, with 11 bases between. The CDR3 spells CASSQVTAANYGYTF. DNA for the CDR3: TGCGCCAGCAGCCAAGTTACAGCAGCAAACTATGGCTACACCTTC.